Given below is one T cell receptor (beta chain) in context. This clonotype was found once. Which antigen it targets is not known. Per-base qualities were not stored, and no clone one base away is much larger. A single read offers scant evidence. These data belong to a study of blood T cells in healthy people across ages (dated by TCRdb to between 2014 and 2017). Turning to the overall study: In model experiments, roughly one uniquely barcoded TCR beta cDNA molecule per two T cells was captured by template switching. To track age-related changes in TCR beta repertoire diversity, the study relied on deep sequencing normalized with unique cDNA molecular identifiers. The donors were divided into four age groups: young (average approximately 15 years), middle-aged (around 37), aged (approximately 62) and long-lived (more than 75). To avoid experimental bias, donors of different ages were randomly spread across the sequencing lanes. Two additional independent replicas of 1 million unique cDNA reads from the same blood draw were analyzed for two donors (one aged 18 to 30 and one aged 80 or older). The study at large found these results: Because donor CMV infection status was unknown, age-related changes in expanded clonotypes were potentially confounded. Estimates of total diversity based on one million sequenced T cells were regarded as lower bounds and as underestimates. Compared with the aged group, the long-lived group had more naive CD4+ T cells, fewer expanded clones and increased TCR diversity, a pattern suggesting age selection. Conclusive comparison of naive and antigen-experienced compartments was prevented by the profiling of bulk unsorted PBMCs. Observed TCR beta diversity correlated strongly with the percentage of naive T cells measured by flow cytometry. Observed TCR beta diversity per million T cells fell roughly linearly with age, and a significant reduction was already apparent by age about 38.

The library was built by means of 5' RACE. TCRdb names Illumina HiSeq 2500 as the instrument used. A second PCR of roughly 7 to 11 cycles was run with a J-beta primer mix and a sample-barcoded 5' primer. A unique molecular identifier was introduced onto each TCR beta cDNA molecule by a template-switch 5' adaptor carrying 12 random nucleotides. Each sample yielded at least 2.5 million CDR3-containing paired-end reads. First-strand cDNA synthesis was performed from all RNA using the Mint cDNA synthesis kit, with priming by a TRBC-specific oligonucleotide. Following uracil-DNA glycosylase treatment, all cDNA underwent a first 18-cycle PCR with the universal primers M1SS and BC2_uni_R. The paper's data handling went like this. For normalization, 1 million high-quality reads were randomly selected from each sample, with every read carrying a distinct molecular identifier. Reads with shared molecular identifiers were discarded instead of being binned into consensus sequences. MiTCR, set to a Q25 quality threshold and the strictest error-elimination algorithm, was used for CDR3 identification, clonotype clustering and error correction. A nonparametric unseen species model using Euler transformation provided a lower-bound estimate of total TCR beta diversity. TCRdb reprocessing: public reads trimmed at Q25 with fastp, clones called with MiXCR, in-frame beta chains kept. A single entry per CDR3 protein holds the most common genes and DNA from its merged rows. The V and J calls and clone size are TCRdb's, not the authors'. Within this sample are approximately 1.5 million distinct CDR3 sequences, with roughly 30% of them counted one time only. The ten largest make up about 10% of the sample.

Based on the germline V gene, the CDR1 and CDR2 sequences are MNHNS and SASEGT. V is shortened by 0 bases, J by 10 bases, and the region joining them spans 7 bases. Including cysteine and phenylalanine, the CDR3 has 12 amino acids. This entry keeps only the CDR3 DNA: 36 bases, framed from base 1. Systemically healthy Caucasian individuals from Russia, 39 in total and aged roughly 6 to 95 years, were included as donors. Each donor gave roughly 11 milliliters of peripheral blood, drawn into EDTA-treated Vacutainer tubes. Ficoll-Paque density-gradient centrifugation was used to isolate PBMCs, with at least 7 million per sample. Trizol reagent was used to extract total RNA from the PBMCs, yielding at least 5.5 micrograms per sample. For every donor, flow cytometry on a PBMC aliquot measured the percentage of naive CD45RAhigh/CD27high T cells.

Sequenced material: blood. The rearranged segments are TRBV6-1 and TRBJ2-1; a confident D gene designation cannot be given. The source is a woman aged 25-40 years in good health. The CDR3 region: CASSEAQIEQFF. The DNA sequence is as follows: TGTGCCAGCAGTGAAGCGCAGATAGAGCAGTTCTTC.